These 30 T cell receptor beta chains came from one sample sequenced in a study of T cells after somatic rescue of genetic block. TCRdb keeps only in-frame clones here, not all; method: immunoSEQ multiplex PCR. The sample lists about 12,000 clones, approximately 74% occurring once. Sequencing was carried out using peripheral blood mononuclear cells (PBMCs). Receptors were obtained from a boy between 10 and 17 years old.

The V gene is TRBV7-9, the J gene TRBJ2-5, with D possibly matching TRBD1 (6 bases). Trimming left V 3 bases short and J 4 bases short, with 15 bases between. Germline CDR1 and CDR2: SEHNR and FQNEAQ (reference sequence). This CDR3 is built from 15 residues. CDR3 in DNA: TGTGCCAGCAGCTTGGGGTCTCAGGGGTCAGAGACCCAGTACTTC. Translation gives CASSLGSQGSETQYF.

CDR3 DNA: TGTGCCAGCAGCGTAGCGGACAGGGTAGATGGCTACACCTTC. Translated, it gives CASSVADRVDGYTF. This sequence joins TRBV9 and TRBJ1-2; 8 nucleotides align to TRBD1. CDR1 is SGDLS and CDR2 is YYNGEE in the germline V gene. The CDR3 has 14 residues. Trimming cost V 0 bases and J 6 bases; bases outside gene matches: 4.

The sample holds one count of this clone. The chain is built from TRBV7-9 and TRBJ2-3; no firm D call. This CDR3 region has 13 residues. Deletions cut 5 bases from V and 1 base from J, with 7 bases between. Looked up from germline, CDR1 is SEHNR and CDR2 is FQNEAQ (reference sequence). The CDR3: CASSKSGTDTQYF. DNA of the CDR3: TGTGCCAGCAGCAAGTCGGGCACAGATACGCAGTATTTT.

This rearrangement joins TRBV19 to TRBJ1-1; 9 nucleotides agree with TRBD1. CDR3 length equals 17 residues. Trimming at V came to 4 bases and at J to 4 bases, leaving 13 bases not matched to a gene. CDR1 LNHDA and CDR2 SQIVND come from the germline V gene (reference sequence). CDR3 loop: CASSTQGQGNPRTEAFF. The CDR3, as DNA: TGTGCCAGTAGTACCCAGGGACAGGGAAACCCCCGCACTGAAGCTTTCTTT. Complete variable domain (other parts from reference TRBV19 and TRBJ1-1): DGGITQSPKYLFRKEGQNVTLSCEQNLNHDAMYWYRQDPGQGLRLIYYSQIVNDFQKGDIAEGYSVSREKKESFPLTVTSAQKNPTAFYLCASSTQGQGNPRTEAFFGQGTRLTVV.

The chain uses TRBV9 and TRBJ2-6; no firm D call. V lost 0 bases, J lost 4 bases, and 5 bases lay in between. CDR3 length equals 14 residues. Germline V lookup: CDR1 SGDLS, CDR2 YYNGEE. DNA of the CDR3: TGTGCCAGCAGCGTAGTGTCCGGGGCCAACGTCCTGACTTTC. It specifies CASSVVSGANVLTF.

This chain joins TRBV4-1 and TRBJ2-3, with 9 nucleotides matching TRBD2. V lost 1 base to trimming and J lost 2 bases; unmatched junction nucleotides: 7. Germline CDR1 reads MGHRA; CDR2 reads YSYEKL. The CDR3 spans 17 residues. Here the CDR3 reads CASSQVGLALVTDTQYF. CDR3 DNA: TGCGCCAGCAGCCAAGTCGGACTAGCGCTTGTCACAGATACGCAGTATTTT.

J is TRBJ2-7 and V is TRBV23-1; D remains unclear. TRBV23-1 is recorded as an ORF, its role being uncertain. There are 17 residues in the CDR3. Trimming removed 6 bases from V and 3 bases from J, with 24 bases in between. DNA of the CDR3: TGCGCCAGCAGCGAAACCCTTGCTCGAAGACCAAACTACGAGCAGTACTTC. Translating gives CASSETLARRPNYEQYF.

The rearrangement links TRBV11-2 to TRBJ1-2; 9 bases agree with TRBD1. V trimming: 4 bases; J trimming: 7 bases; junction bases outside the gene matches: 16. The germline CDR1 and CDR2 sequences are SGHAT and FQNNGV. The CDR3 spans 17 residues. CDR3 protein: CASSSSSVDRGKGGYTF. CDR3 coding DNA: TGTGCCAGCAGCTCTTCCTCTGTGGACAGGGGAAAGGGTGGCTACACCTTC. Combining the CDR3 with reference TRBV11-2 and TRBJ1-2 gives the whole variable domain EAGVAQSPRYKIIEKRQSVAFWCNPISGHATLYWYQQILGQGPKLLIQFQNNGVVDDSQLPKDRFSAERLKGVDSTLKIQPAKLEDSAVYLCASSSSSVDRGKGGYTFGSGTRLTVV.

This clone has a handful of counts. This chain links TRBV19 with TRBJ2-3; TRBD1 matches 7 bases. The CDR3 is 16 amino acids. Germline V lookup: CDR1 LNHDA, CDR2 SQIVND (reference sequence). J lost 0 bases, V lost 5 bases, and 8 bases had no gene match. The CDR3 here is CASSARTGSSTDTQYF. CDR3 in DNA: TGTGCCAGTAGTGCTAGGACAGGTTCTAGCACAGATACGCAGTATTTT.

With regard to this clone: A single base separates this from a much larger clone, so it may be a read error. The rearrangement uses TRBV27 and TRBJ1-4, with 9 bases identical to TRBD1. The germline V gene has CDR1 MNHEY and CDR2 SMNVEV (reference sequence). The CDR3 contains 15 residues. CDR3 residues: CASTTFTGGGEKLLF. In DNA, the CDR3 is TGTGCCAGCACCACTTTTACAGGGGGCGGTGAAAAACTGCTTTTT.

The chain combines TRBV15 with TRBJ1-1; D remains unclear. Trimming removed 0 bases at V and 3 bases at J, with 8 bases between. The CDR3 totals 14 residues. CDR1 is LNHNV, CDR2 YYDKDF, per germline (reference sequence). The CDR3 nucleotides read TGTGCCACCAGCAGAGAAAGCCTGTACACTGAAGCTTTCTTT. Amino acid sequence: CATSRESLYTEAFF. Based on the CDR3 plus reference TRBV15 and TRBJ1-1, the full variable domain is DAMVIQNPRYQVTQFGKPVTLSCSQTLNHNVMYWYQQKSSQAPKLLFHYYDKDFNNEADTPDNFQSRRPNTSFCFLDIRSPGLGDTAMYLCATSRESLYTEAFFGQGTRLTVV.

This chain joins TRBV30 and TRBJ1-5; 9 bases match TRBD1. The germline V gene encodes CDR1 GTSNPN and CDR2 SVGIG (reference sequence). The CDR3 loop spans 17 amino acids. The junction had 9 bases not matched to a gene; V was cut back by 2 bases and J by 1 base. CDR3 amino acids: CAWSPYRGTGSNQPQHF. DNA for the CDR3: TGTGCCTGGAGTCCCTACCGCGGGACAGGGAGCAATCAGCCCCAGCATTTT.

The chain links TRBV28 to TRBJ2-3; 8 bases match TRBD2. Germline V CDR1 and CDR2: MDHEN, SYDVKM. There are 19 residues in the CDR3. J was trimmed by 4 bases and V by 1 base; bases with no gene match: 16. CDR3 protein: CASSLFAGRGWLGPDTQYF. The CDR3 DNA follows: TGTGCCAGCAGTTTATTCGCCGGGAGGGGTTGGTTGGGACCAGATACGCAGTATTTT.

The chain recombines TRBV5-1 with TRBJ2-5; D ambiguous. The CDR3 totals 14 residues. Germline V gives CDR1 SGHRS, CDR2 YFSETQ. The V end lost 0 bases, the J end lost 1 base, and 7 bases lay between the germline ends. Written as DNA, the CDR3 is TGCGCCAGCAGCTTGGGGTCCTCCCAAGAGACCCAGTACTTC. Translated, it gives CASSLGSSQETQYF.

The J gene is TRBJ2-1, the V gene TRBV19; 8 nucleotides match TRBD2. The V segment lost 1 base and the J segment 3 bases; nucleotides outside the gene matches: 8. The CDR3 contains 17 residues. Germline V CDR1 and CDR2: LNHDA, SQIVND (reference sequence). The CDR3 reads CASSIVLTAGVYNEQFF. In DNA form, the CDR3 reads TGTGCCAGTAGTATAGTCCTAACAGCGGGAGTCTACAATGAGCAGTTCTTC.

DNA for the CDR3: TGCGCCAGCAGCCCGCTGGGCAGGCTCTTCTCTGGAAACACCATATATTTT. It translates to CASSPLGRLFSGNTIYF. This sequence joins TRBV5-1 and TRBJ1-3; D gene ambiguous. Trimming removed 4 bases from V and 0 bases from J, with 17 bases in between. The CDR3 is 17 amino acids. Per the germline V gene, CDR1 is SGHRS and CDR2 is YFSETQ.

The chain recombines TRBV28 with TRBJ1-1; no clear D gene. With 10 bases removed from V and 2 bases from J, the gap between germline ends came to 14 bases. Germline CDR1 is MDHEN and CDR2 is SYDVKM. The CDR3 consists of 13 residues. CDR3 coding DNA: TGTGCCACCCTAATAGCACTCAACACTGAAGCTTTCTTT. This encodes CATLIALNTEAFF.

The chain carries TRBV18 and TRBJ1-6; D remains unclear. Germline values: CDR1 KGHSH, CDR2 LQKENI. This CDR3 region has 14 residues. The germline V and J ends were trimmed by 1 base and 9 bases, with 10 bases remaining between them. The CDR3 bases are TGTGCCAGCTCACCACAGGGTCTTGTTTCACCCCTCCACTTT. Its protein is CASSPQGLVSPLHF.

The chain recombines TRBV6-6 with TRBJ1-1; TRBD1 matches 8 bases. Trimming removed 5 bases from V and 3 bases from J; junction bases left unmatched: 5. The CDR3 totals 14 residues. Germline V gene sequence: CDR1 MNHNY, CDR2 SVGAGI (reference sequence). CDR3 sequence reads: CASSHDRGDTEAFF. CDR3 in DNA: TGTGCCAGCAGTCACGACAGGGGTGACACTGAAGCTTTCTTT.

CDR3 sequence (DNA): TGTGCCAGCAGTCGCAACAGGGGGGCCTACGAGCAGTACTTC. As protein: CASSRNRGAYEQYF. The rearrangement links TRBV6-5 to TRBJ2-7; 8 positions match TRBD1. The CDR3 extends over 14 amino acids. Losses at the gene ends were 5 bases for V and 2 bases for J; bases not matched to a gene: 5. Looked up from germline, CDR1 is MNHEY and CDR2 is SVGAGI.

V and J are TRBV28 and TRBJ2-7; TRBD2 matches 9 bases. The CDR3 sequence is 16 residues long. The J segment lost 0 bases and the V segment lost 5 bases, leaving 8 bases of the junction unmatched. Germline V gene lookup returns CDR1 MDHEN and CDR2 SYDVKM. The CDR3 region is CASSPPSGTSSYEQYF. The CDR3 coding sequence is TGTGCCAGCAGTCCCCCTAGCGGGACTAGCTCCTACGAGCAGTACTTC.

In DNA form, the CDR3 reads TGTGCTAGTGGTTTGGGATCAGGGGGGCTCCAAGAGACCCAGTACTTC. Translating it yields CASGLGSGGLQETQYF. This chain links TRBV12-5 with TRBJ2-5, with D possibly TRBD1 on 7 matching bases. The germline gives CDR1 LGHNT, CDR2 FRNRAP. The length of the CDR3 is 16 residues. Trimming removed 1 base at V and 1 base at J, with 13 bases between.

The chain uses TRBV6-5 and TRBJ2-7, with 7 bases that match TRBD1. Per germline, CDR1 MNHEY and CDR2 SVGAGI. V gave up 1 base and J gave up 3 bases; unmatched junction bases: 9. The CDR3 is made up of 16 amino acids. The CDR3 coding sequence is TGTGCCAGCAGTTACTGGGCGACAGGGCTGGGCTACGAGCAGTACTTC. This gives the protein CASSYWATGLGYEQYF.

V gene TRBV28 combines with J gene TRBJ1-5, with D possibly matching TRBD1 (5 bases). The V gene's germline CDR1 is MDHEN and CDR2 SYDVKM. The CDR3 is 13 amino acids. The CDR3 nucleotides are TGTGCTACACAGGTCCAAGGCAATCAGCCCCAGCATTTT. Translating gives CATQVQGNQPQHF.

The V call is TRBV9, the J call TRBJ2-1; D is ambiguous. The CDR3 runs to 14 residues. The germline gives CDR1 SGDLS, CDR2 YYNGEE. V was cut by 0 bases and J by 3 bases, with 7 bases left in between. The DNA for the CDR3 is TGTGCCAGCAGCGTAGAGCCAGGCTACAATGAGCAGTTCTTC. Translation: CASSVEPGYNEQFF.

The table lists this clone with a count of one. The chain recombines TRBV2 with TRBJ2-1; D is uncertain. The V end lost 5 bases, the J end lost 7 bases, and 3 bases lay between the germline ends. From germline, CDR1 is SNHLY and CDR2 FYNNEI. The CDR3 has 10 amino acids. This CDR3 is CASSQNEQFF. The CDR3, as DNA: TGTGCCAGCAGTCAAAATGAGCAGTTCTTC.

The chain combines TRBV19 with TRBJ1-1; D gene uncertain. This CDR3 has 15 amino acids. The V and J ends lost 7 bases and 3 bases respectively, with 18 bases between them. Germline CDR1 LNHDA, CDR2 SQIVND (reference sequence). This chain's CDR3 is CASTPGRLMDTEAFF. The CDR3 nucleotides are TGTGCCAGTACCCCAGGACGTCTAATGGACACTGAAGCTTTCTTT.

V gene TRBV6-5 combines with J gene TRBJ1-5; a possible D gene is TRBD1 (5 bases). The CDR3 loop spans 15 amino acids. Germline V gene data show CDR1 as MNHEY and CDR2 as SVGAGI. The V end lost 6 bases, the J end lost 4 bases, and 16 bases lay between the germline ends. The CDR3, as DNA: TGTGCCAGCAGGTCGTTCGGGGGGGTGAATCAGCCCCAGCATTTT. It translates to CASRSFGGVNQPQHF.

This clone has more than one count but fewer than ten. The rearrangement links TRBV2 to TRBJ1-1, with D unclear. Germline values: CDR1 SNHLY, CDR2 FYNNEI. The CDR3 is 13 residues long. Trimming shortened V by 6 bases and J by 1 base, and 9 bases separated the two germline ends. CDR3 sequence reads: CASRKGWNTEAFF. The CDR3 nucleotides read TGTGCCAGCAGGAAAGGGTGGAACACTGAAGCTTTCTTT.

This rearrangement joins TRBV19 to TRBJ2-1, with a tentative D call TRBD1 (8 bases). CDR3 size: 15 residues. V was pared by 7 bases and J by 4 bases, with 17 bases between. Germline V gives CDR1 LNHDA, CDR2 SQIVND (reference sequence). The chain's CDR3 is CASNRGGEGYNEQFF. Here the CDR3 DNA reads TGTGCCAGTAACAGGGGGGGTGAGGGTTACAATGAGCAGTTCTTC.